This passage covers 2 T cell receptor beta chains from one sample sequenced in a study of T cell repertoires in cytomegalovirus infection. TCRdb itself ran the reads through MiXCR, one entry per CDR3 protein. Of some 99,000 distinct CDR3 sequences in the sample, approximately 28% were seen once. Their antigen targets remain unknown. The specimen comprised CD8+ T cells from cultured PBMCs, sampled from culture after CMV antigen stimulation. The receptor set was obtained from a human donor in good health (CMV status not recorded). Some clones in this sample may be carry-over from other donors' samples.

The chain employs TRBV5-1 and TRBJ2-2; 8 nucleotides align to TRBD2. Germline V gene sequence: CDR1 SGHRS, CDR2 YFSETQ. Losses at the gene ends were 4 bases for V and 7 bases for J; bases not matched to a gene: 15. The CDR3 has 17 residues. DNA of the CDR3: TGCGCCAGCAGCCCCCCTGGGCTAGCGGGCGCGGGCGGGGAGCTGTTTTTT. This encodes CASSPPGLAGAGGELFF.

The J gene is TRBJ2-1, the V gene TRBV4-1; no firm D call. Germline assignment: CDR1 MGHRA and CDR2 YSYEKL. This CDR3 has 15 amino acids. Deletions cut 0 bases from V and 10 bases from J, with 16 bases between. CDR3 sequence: CASSQDWPSDQEQFF. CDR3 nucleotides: TGCGCCAGCAGCCAAGATTGGCCTAGTGATCAGGAGCAGTTCTTC.